One and the same sample provided the 14 T cell receptor beta chains below, sequenced in a study of T cell repertoires in cytomegalovirus infection. The antigens these receptors bind are not known. TCRdb reprocessed the reads via MiXCR and lists one record per CDR3 protein. Among roughly 990,000 distinct CDR3 sequences listed, about a third were seen once. The starting material was cultured CD8+ T cells from PBMCs, obtained from culture after CMV antigen stimulation. The receptors come from a human donor in good health (CMV status not recorded). Some clones in this sample may be carry-over from other donors' samples.

V and J are TRBV20-1 and TRBJ2-7; D possibly corresponds to TRBD2 (5 bases). The germline CDR1 and CDR2 sequences are DFQATT and SNEGSKA (reference sequence). Trimming took off 4 bases at V and 0 bases at J, with 10 bases between the two ends. The CDR3 has 13 residues. The CDR3 sequence: CSATRRDSYEQYF. The CDR3 region has the DNA TGCAGTGCTACCCGCCGGGACTCCTACGAGCAGTACTTC.

This clonotype was seen a few times. The V call is TRBV10-3, the J call TRBJ2-5; D is undetermined. V lost 3 bases and J 1 base, leaving 3 bases between the germline ends. Germline V gene lookup returns CDR1 ENHRY and CDR2 SYGVKD. The CDR3 runs to 12 residues. CDR3 bases: TGTGCCATCAGTGACCCCCAAGAGACCCAGTACTTC. It yields the protein CAISDPQETQYF.

This chain links TRBV4-1 with TRBJ2-7; 8 bases agree with TRBD1. Germline lookup yields CDR1 MGHRA and CDR2 YSYEKL. J gave up 3 bases and V 6 bases, and 10 bases lay outside the gene matches. This CDR3 spans 15 amino acids. The CDR3 protein is CASSYGQGELYEQYF. The CDR3 region has the DNA TGCGCCAGCAGTTACGGACAGGGTGAACTCTACGAGCAGTACTTC.

The CDR3 nucleotides are TGTGCCAGCAGAGGACCACGGGACTTCCAGAACACTGAAGCTTTCTTT. It encodes CASRGPRDFQNTEAFF. The chain employs TRBV6-6 and TRBJ1-1; possible D gene TRBD1, 5 bases. Looked up from germline, CDR1 is MNHNY and CDR2 is SVGAGI (reference sequence). The CDR3 has 16 amino acids. V dropped 6 bases and J dropped 1 base, with 18 bases sitting between them.

V is TRBV7-6 and J is TRBJ1-4; no clear D gene. Deletions cut 5 bases from V and 11 bases from J, with 18 bases between. There are 14 residues in the CDR3. Germline V gene data show CDR1 as SGHVS and CDR2 as FNYEAQ. CDR3 region: CASSPENAAGKLFF. DNA for the CDR3: TGTGCCAGCAGCCCTGAAAATGCGGCTGGGAAACTGTTTTTT.

This clonotype was picked up a small number of times. J is TRBJ2-7 and V is TRBV6-1; D possibly matches TRBD1 or TRBD2 (5 bases each). The V gene lost 3 bases and the J gene lost 2 bases, with 11 bases spanning the gap. This CDR3 region has 14 residues. Looked up from germline, CDR1 is MNHNS and CDR2 is SASEGT. In DNA, the CDR3 is TGTGCCAGCAGTGAGGGACCGGGGCCCTACGAGCAGTACTTC. Its protein product is CASSEGPGPYEQYF.

The gene calls are TRBV11-2 and TRBJ2-6; 16 positions match TRBD2. The V gene's germline CDR1 is SGHAT and CDR2 FQNNGV. The CDR3 consists of 19 residues. With 5 bases clipped from V and 2 bases from J, the junction kept 6 bases outside the gene matches. The CDR3 reads CASSTPGLAGGPGANVLTF. The CDR3 DNA reads as TGTGCCAGCAGCACACCGGGACTAGCGGGGGGGCCTGGGGCCAACGTCCTGACTTTC.

This sequence joins TRBV6-1 and TRBJ2-3, with D possibly TRBD2 on 6 matching bases. CDR1 is MNHNS, CDR2 SASEGT, per germline. CDR3 length equals 16 residues. V was clipped by 3 bases and J by 2 bases, with 15 bases between them. As DNA, the CDR3 is TGTGCCAGCAGTGATTTGCGGGAATCGACCACAGATACGCAGTATTTT. Translating it yields CASSDLRESTTDTQYF.

This clonotype was observed a handful of times. The V call is TRBV11-2, the J call TRBJ2-1; a possible D gene is TRBD1 (6 bases). Per germline, CDR1 SGHAT and CDR2 FQNNGV. The CDR3 contains 17 residues. V dropped 0 bases and J dropped 6 bases, with 18 bases sitting between them. The CDR3 loop reads CASSLDRTGSGANEQFF. In DNA, the CDR3 is TGTGCCAGCAGCTTAGATCGTACAGGGTCCGGAGCCAATGAGCAGTTCTTC.

This clonotype was observed a few times. V and J are TRBV10-3 and TRBJ2-7; D might be TRBD2 (6 bases). Trimming took off 3 bases at V and 4 bases at J, with 13 bases between the two ends. The CDR3 has 14 amino acids. Germline values: CDR1 ENHRY, CDR2 SYGVKD. The CDR3 sequence is CAISEPGLAYEQYF. The CDR3 region has the DNA TGTGCCATCAGTGAACCGGGACTGGCGTACGAGCAGTACTTC.

As concerns this clonotype: The junction differs from germline at one of its ends, possibly a read error. This chain uses TRBV7-3 with TRBJ1-1; D is perhaps TRBD1 (5 bases). Germline lookup yields CDR1 SGHTA and CDR2 FQGTGA. The CDR3 runs to 10 residues. CDR3 DNA sequence: TGTGCCAGCAGCTTAGTGGGACTCCCTTTT. It is translated as CASSLVGLPF.

The rearrangement links TRBV6-6 to TRBJ2-4, with 7 bases aligning to TRBD2. This CDR3 contains 18 residues. The V gene end was trimmed by 2 bases and the J gene end by 0 bases; junction bases not matched to a gene: 10. Germline V lookup: CDR1 MNHNY, CDR2 SVGAGI (reference sequence). CDR3 nucleotides: TGTGCCAGCAGTTACGGATTAGCGGGTGACTTAGCCAAAAACATTCAGTACTTC. Translated: CASSYGLAGDLAKNIQYF.

J is TRBJ1-4 and V is TRBV6-1; 8 bases line up with TRBD1. The CDR3 sequence is 15 residues long. With V trimmed by 10 bases and J by 4 bases, 11 bases remained unmatched. In germline, CDR1 is MNHNS, CDR2 SASEGT. The CDR3: CATTRRDRINEKLFF. The CDR3 region has the DNA TGTGCCACCACCCGTAGGGACAGGATTAATGAAAAACTGTTTTTT.

This rearrangement joins TRBV20-1 to TRBJ1-4; the D gene is possibly TRBD1 (6 bases). CDR3 length: 16 residues. Trimming pared 2 bases from V and 0 bases from J, leaving 13 bases between. CDR1 is DFQATT, CDR2 SNEGSKA, per germline (reference sequence). The CDR3 DNA is TGCAGTGCTAGAAATCGATACAGGGCAACTAATGAAAAACTGTTTTTT. It codes for CSARNRYRATNEKLFF.